Listed below are T cell receptor beta chains from one sample, sequenced in a study of T cell changes during pregnancy in multiple sclerosis. The protocol was immunoSEQ multiplex PCR, while the TCRdb copy is restricted to in-frame clones and leaves out a portion. The sample holds 100,000 or so clones, 94% seen once. This specimen consisted of peripheral blood, obtained before pregnancy. The receptors derive from a female donor with multiple sclerosis, enrolled in a pregnancy study. The CDR3 runs from the conserved cysteine through the conserved F or W. The D gene is left open where the match is weak. Some rows mark clone size as missing; the rest say once, few, many or name a class of expanded clone.

.,TRBD1,TRBV6-1,TRBJ1-1,TGTGCCAGCAGTGTGACGTGGGGGACAGGGGAAGCTTTCTTT,CASSVTWGTGEAFF
.,TRBD1,TRBV10-1,TRBJ1-2,TGCGCCAGCAGTACCGGGACAGGGAGAAACTACACCTTC,CASSTGTGRNYTF
.,TRBD2,TRBV2,TRBJ2-7,TGTGCCAGCGGTGGGACTAGCGGTATCCCTGGCGAGCAGTACTTC,CASGGTSGIPGEQYF
.,.,TRBV5-1,TRBJ1-5,TGCGCCAGCAGCGAGGACACCAATCAGCCCCAGCATTTT,CASSEDTNQPQHF
.,TRBD2,TRBV5-1,TRBJ2-7,TGCGCCAGCAGCCCATCCCGGAGCGGGGCTTACTACGAGCAGTACTTC,CASSPSRSGAYYEQYF
.,TRBD1,TRBV4-3,TRBJ1-2,TGCGCCAGCAGCCAAACCACCACAGGGGGTAACTATGGCTACACCTTC,CASSQTTTGGNYGYTF
.,.,TRBV12-5,TRBJ1-2,TGTGCTAGTGGTTTAGATAGCAGGGGTGGCTACACCTTC,CASGLDSRGGYTF
once,.,TRBV28,TRBJ2-7,TGTGCCAGCAGTTTTAATGTGGGAGGCTACGAGCAGTACTTC,CASSFNVGGYEQYF
.,TRBD2,TRBV19,TRBJ2-6,TGTGCCAGTAGTATTTGGGCTAGCGGAGCAAGCTCTGGGGCCAACGTCCTGACTTTC,CASSIWASGASSGANVLTF
.,.,TRBV6-5,TRBJ2-5,TGTGCCAGCAGTTACCCGGGAGAGACCCAGTACTTC,CASSYPGETQYF
.,TRBD1,TRBV9,TRBJ1-1,TGTGCCAGCAGCGCTATAAGGACAGGTGTGACTGAAGCTTTCTTT,CASSAIRTGVTEAFF
.,.,TRBV19,TRBJ1-5,TGTGCCAGTAAACTCACACAGGGTAGCAATCAGCCCCAGCATTTT,CASKLTQGSNQPQHF
.,.,TRBV30,TRBJ1-2,TGTGCCTGGAGTGTACCGGCGGCTAACTATGGCTACACCTTC,CAWSVPAANYGYTF
.,TRBD2,TRBV2,TRBJ2-7,TGTGCCAGCAGGGCAGGACTAGCGGGGAGCTACGAGCAGTACTTC,CASRAGLAGSYEQYF
.,TRBD1,TRBV10-3,TRBJ2-3,TGTGCCATCAGCACCGGACAGGGGAGGGGCACAGATACGCAGTATTTT,CAISTGQGRGTDTQYF
.,.,TRBV5-1,TRBJ1-2,TGCGCCAGCAGCTCGGGAGGGTCGAACAATGGCTACACCTTC,CASSSGGSNNGYTF
.,TRBD2,TRBV25-1,TRBJ2-4,TGTGCCAGCAGCCCCACGGGGGGGCGCGGCAAAAACATTCAGTACTTC,CASSPTGGRGKNIQYF
few,TRBD2,TRBV4-2,TRBJ2-5,TGTGCCAGCAGCCAAAGGGCCGCGGGGGAAGAGACCCAGTACTTC,CASSQRAAGEETQYF
.,TRBD1,TRBV10-3,TRBJ1-3,TGTGCCATCAGGGGACAGGGTAGCCCTGGAAACACCATATATTTT,CAIRGQGSPGNTIYF
.,TRBD2,TRBV7-2,TRBJ2-4,TGTGCCAGCAGCTTAGGACTAGCGGGAGGGTCGGGAAACATTCAGTACTTC,CASSLGLAGGSGNIQYF
.,.,TRBV28,TRBJ2-7,TGTGCCAGCAGGACCCCTCTCCTTCAGGGGCGCCACGAGCAGTACTTC,CASRTPLLQGRHEQYF
.,.,TRBV5-1,TRBJ1-1,TGCGCCAGCAGCTTGGTGGGGCACACTGAAGCTTTCTTT,CASSLVGHTEAFF
.,.,TRBV27,TRBJ2-7,TGTGCCAGCAGAAGAACTAGCACGAATAACGAGCAGTACTTC,CASRRTSTNNEQYF
.,.,TRBV7-8,TRBJ1-1,TGTGCCAGCAGATTAAGACAGGTCATGAACACTGAAGCTTTCTTT,CASRLRQVMNTEAFF
.,.,TRBV11-3,TRBJ2-3,TGTGCCAGCAGCCTGGACGGGAATACGCAGTATTTT,CASSLDGNTQYF
.,TRBD1,TRBV9,TRBJ1-5,TGTGCCAGCAGCGTATTGGGACAGGGAGAGAATCAGCCCCAGCATTTT,CASSVLGQGENQPQHF
.,TRBD2,TRBV5-1,TRBJ2-7,TGCGCCAGCAGCTGGGCCCCCCGTCTAGCGGGAGTTTCGGGTTATCGGGACGAGCAGTACTTC,CASSWAPRLAGVSGYRDEQYF
.,TRBD2,TRBV29-1,TRBJ2-3,TGCAGCGTTGAGGGGACTAGCGGGAGAAGCGATACGCAGTATTTT,CSVEGTSGRSDTQYF
.,.,TRBV6-6,TRBJ2-2,TGTGCCAGCAGTTCCGAAAGGGGTTACGCCGGGGAGCTGTTTTTT,CASSSERGYAGELFF
.,.,TRBV2,TRBJ2-3,TGTGCCAGCAGTGCTCTGGATACGCAGTATTTT,CASSALDTQYF
.,TRBD2,TRBV19,TRBJ2-3,TGTGCCAGTAGCGCGTTAGCGGGAGGGAGCACAGATACGCAGTATTTT,CASSALAGGSTDTQYF
.,TRBD1,TRBV10-1,TRBJ2-1,TGCGCCAGCCGGGGACAGGGGGTCCAGTTCTTC,CASRGQGVQFF
.,TRBD1,TRBV5-1,TRBJ2-2,TGCGCCAGCAGCTTGGCGGGACAGGGGGCGCCCGGGGAGCTGTTTTTT,CASSLAGQGAPGELFF
.,.,TRBV5-1,TRBJ2-7,TGCGCCAGCAGCTTGGTGGGAGGAGACGAGCAGTACTTC,CASSLVGGDEQYF
.,.,TRBV6-5,TRBJ1-1,TGTGCCAGCCGAAACGGGGCAGGGGTAAAAGCTTTCTTT,CASRNGAGVKAFF
.,.,TRBV18,TRBJ1-5,TGTGCCAGCTCACCCAAGAGACTCTATAGCAATCAGCCCCAGCATTTT,CASSPKRLYSNQPQHF
.,TRBD2,TRBV11-2,TRBJ2-7,TGTGCCAGCAGCTTACGGGGGGGTAACGAGCAGTACTTC,CASSLRGGNEQYF
.,.,TRBV15,TRBJ1-1,TGTGCCACCAGCAGAGGGGCGGGGGTGAACACTGAAGCTTTCTTT,CATSRGAGVNTEAFF
once,.,TRBV6-1,TRBJ2-1,TGTGCCAGCAGTCAGGGGGGATCGACAAGGGGGCAGTTCTTC,CASSQGGSTRGQFF
once,TRBD2,TRBV5-1,TRBJ2-7,TGCGCCAGCAGCCCCGGTCCAGCGGGAGGAATGGAGCAGTACTTC,CASSPGPAGGMEQYF
.,TRBD1,TRBV2,TRBJ2-7,TGTGCCAGCAGCTATATCGGGACAGGGGGCTCCGAGCAGTACTTC,CASSYIGTGGSEQYF
.,TRBD2,TRBV29-1,TRBJ2-7,TGCAGCGTTCTGACTAGCGGGAAGAGGCTAACCTACGAGCAGTACTTC,CSVLTSGKRLTYEQYF
.,TRBD1,TRBV19,TRBJ1-3,TGTGCCAGTAGTTTGGACAGGGGGCGATCTGGAAACACCATATATTTT,CASSLDRGRSGNTIYF
.,.,TRBV4-1,TRBJ2-7,TGCGCCAGCAGCCAAGCAGGGTACTACGAGCAGTACTTC,CASSQAGYYEQYF
.,TRBD2,TRBV27,TRBJ2-7,TGTGCCAGCAGTTTATCGCCCGGACTAGCGGGAAACGAGCAGTACTTC,CASSLSPGLAGNEQYF
.,.,TRBV2,TRBJ1-2,TGTACCGATCGGGGCTACACCTTC,CTDRGYTF
.,TRBD2,TRBV28,TRBJ2-7,TGTGCCAGCAGTTCCTCCAGACTAGCGGGTGTTGGAGAGCAGTACTTC,CASSSSRLAGVGEQYF
once,TRBD2,TRBV23-1,TRBJ2-7,TGCGCCAGCAGTCAGGACCTAGCGGGCCCGTACTTC,CASSQDLAGPYF
.,TRBD2,TRBV5-1,TRBJ2-2,TGCGCCAGCAGCTCCACCCGGACTAGCGGGAGAGCTAACGGGGAGCTGTTTTTT,CASSSTRTSGRANGELFF
.,.,TRBV11-1,TRBJ2-1,TGTGCCAGCAGCTTATTCGGGACTTCTCGTCGACACAATGAGCAGTTCTTC,CASSLFGTSRRHNEQFF